The clone carrying this T cell receptor (beta chain) was seen many times. Its antigen remains unidentified. The V gene's germline CDR1 is SGHTA and CDR2 FQGNSA. After removal of 4 bases from V and 2 bases from J, the junction contained 14 bases not matched to a gene. The CDR3 contains 19 residues. Libraries were made from TCR beta cDNA, and they carried unique molecular identifiers. T cells numbering 1 to 10 million yielded approximately 500,000 cDNA molecules. TCRdb recomputed calls from the PCR reads with MiXCR, one row per CDR3 protein. The sample lists approximately 570,000 distinct CDR3 sequences, 40% to 50% occurring once. This entry comes from a study of post-analysis software for immune sequencing data. For the study at large: Included courses were relapsing-remitting and secondary progressive multiple sclerosis; progressive-relapsing multiple sclerosis was also included. General study findings and limits: Compared with controls, patients had more of about five TRBV segments, including TRBV5-6, TRBV5-1 and TRBV20-1. Those with multiple sclerosis, the patient group, showed significantly lower normalized Chao1 diversity than controls. Strong co-clustering by F measure was evident for samples that had been prepared in the same batch.

This clonotype originated in a girl aged 5-17 years with multiple sclerosis. The rearrangement uses TRBV7-2 and TRBJ2-3, with 11 bases lining up with TRBD2. The sequenced sample was blood. The CDR3 DNA follows: TGTGCCAGCAGCTCGCCGGGACTAGCGGCCCACTCCGCCACAGATACGCAGTATTTT. It yields the protein CASSSPGLAAHSATDTQYF.